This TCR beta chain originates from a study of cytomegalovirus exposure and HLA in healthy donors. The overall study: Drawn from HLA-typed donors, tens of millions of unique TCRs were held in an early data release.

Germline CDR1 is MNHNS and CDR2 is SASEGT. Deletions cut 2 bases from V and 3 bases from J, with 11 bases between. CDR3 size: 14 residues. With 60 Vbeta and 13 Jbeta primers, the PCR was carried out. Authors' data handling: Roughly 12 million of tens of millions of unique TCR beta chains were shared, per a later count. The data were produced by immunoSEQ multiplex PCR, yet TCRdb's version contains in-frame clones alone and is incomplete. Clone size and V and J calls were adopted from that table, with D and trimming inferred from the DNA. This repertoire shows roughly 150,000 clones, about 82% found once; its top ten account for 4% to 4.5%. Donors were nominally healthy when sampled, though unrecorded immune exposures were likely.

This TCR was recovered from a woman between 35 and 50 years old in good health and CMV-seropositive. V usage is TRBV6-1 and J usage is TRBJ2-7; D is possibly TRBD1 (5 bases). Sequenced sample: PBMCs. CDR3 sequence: CASSEFQGNYEQYF. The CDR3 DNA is TGTGCCAGCAGTGAATTTCAGGGAAACTACGAGCAGTACTTC.